This TCR beta chain was recovered during a study of technical replicates of blood from a handful of donors. The data were produced by immunoSEQ multiplex PCR, yet TCRdb's version contains in-frame clones alone and is incomplete. The sample holds about 49,000 clones, 80% to 95% seen once. The CDR3 covers 15 residues. CDR1 is MNHEY and CDR2 is SVGAGI in the germline V gene. Trimming removed 6 bases from V and 6 bases from J, with 18 bases in between. The V call is TRBV6-5, the J call TRBJ2-1; no reliable D call. The receptor's source is a human donor in good health. Some clones in this sample may be carry-over from other donors' samples. Sequencing input: PBMCs. CDR3 coding DNA: TGTGCCAGCAGAGCCCCCGGGTCCCGGTTCAATGAGCAGTTCTTC. Translated: CASRAPGSRFNEQFF.